The 20 T cell receptor beta chains below were found in one sample sequenced in a study of OX40 agonist ivuxolimab in advanced cancers. The library was prepared using the immunoSEQ multiplex PCR assay. Not all clones reach the TCRdb copy of this immuneACCESS table, which keeps in-frame sequences only. Checked studies attribute under half of the gap to unresolved V genes and leave the rest unexplained. Across this sample there are 98,000 or so clones, with around nine tenths seen only once. The leading ten clones occupy over 0.65% of the sample. Sample: CD4+ or CD8+ T cells sorted from blood, taken in a trial of the OX40 agonist ivuxolimab. These receptors were obtained from an adult with an advanced solid tumor such as melanoma, head and neck, liver or kidney cancer.

The rearrangement uses TRBV25-1 and TRBJ2-5; 11 positions match TRBD2. Germline CDR1 MGHDK, CDR2 SYGVNS. The junction had 5 bases not matched to a gene; V was cut back by 9 bases and J by 5 bases. The CDR3 length is 13 residues. The CDR3 DNA is TGTGCCAGTAGCGGGAGGGCCCGGGAGACCCAGTACTTC. It encodes CASSGRARETQYF.

The V call is TRBV6-1, the J call TRBJ1-2; 11 bases agree with TRBD1. Germline CDR1 MNHNS, CDR2 SASEGT. J gave up 7 bases and V 5 bases, and 6 bases lay outside the gene matches. The CDR3 extends over 14 amino acids. DNA of the CDR3: TGTGCCAGCAGTACCGGACAGGGGGCGGGTGGCTACACCTTC. Translating it yields CASSTGQGAGGYTF.

In regard to this clone: Distinct nucleotide sequences in the sample also encode this CDR3. The J gene is TRBJ1-2, the V gene TRBV28; D is unclear. Germline V gives CDR1 MDHEN, CDR2 SYDVKM. Trimming cost V 3 bases and J 4 bases, with 6 bases left between them. The CDR3 is 12 residues long. The CDR3 loop reads CASSLVGYGYTF. DNA of the CDR3: TGTGCCAGCAGTTTGGTCGGCTATGGCTACACCTTC.

The genes are TRBV23-1 and TRBJ2-7, with 7 bases fitting TRBD2. TRBV23-1 is filed as an ORF, its function uncertain. This CDR3 contains 14 residues. Losses at the gene ends were 4 bases for V and 3 bases for J; bases not matched to a gene: 6. The CDR3 protein is CASSRGGNHYEQYV. The CDR3 DNA follows: TGCGCCAGCAGTCGGGGGGGGAATCACTACGAGCAGTACGTC.

This clone was seen ten or more times. The chain combines TRBV11-2 with TRBJ1-2; TRBD1 might be the D (5 bases). V was clipped by 1 base and J by 8 bases, with 11 bases between them. Germline-derived CDR1 and CDR2 are SGHAT and FQNNGV. The CDR3 spans 13 residues. CDR3: CASSLGGLRGYTF. The DNA for the CDR3 is TGTGCCAGCAGCTTAGGGGGACTGAGAGGCTACACCTTC.

The chain joins TRBV5-4 to TRBJ2-1; possible D gene TRBD2, 6 bases. Germline-derived CDR1 and CDR2 are SGHNT and YYREEE (reference sequence). The CDR3 totals 16 residues. Trimming removed 0 bases from V and 3 bases from J, with 13 bases in between. CDR3 sequence reads: CASSLDLAGLYNEQFF. The CDR3 DNA reads TGTGCCAGCAGCTTGGACCTGGCGGGGCTCTACAATGAGCAGTTCTTC.

The chain carries TRBV6-5 and TRBJ1-2, with 7 bases that match TRBD1. Germline-derived CDR1 and CDR2 are MNHEY and SVGAGI. With V trimmed by 2 bases and J by 4 bases, 4 bases remained unmatched. This CDR3 contains 14 residues. The CDR3 coding sequence is TGTGCCAGCAGTTACGGGACAGATATCTATGGCTACACCTTC. As protein: CASSYGTDIYGYTF.

The CDR3 is CASSVGTSGRARQETQYF. Here the CDR3 DNA reads TGTGCCAGCAGCGTTGGGACTAGCGGGAGGGCCCGGCAAGAGACCCAGTACTTC. This sequence joins TRBV9 and TRBJ2-5; 16 bases fit TRBD2. The CDR3 length is 18 residues. The J segment lost 2 bases and the V segment lost 2 bases, leaving 6 bases of the junction unmatched. Germline values: CDR1 SGDLS, CDR2 YYNGEE.

As to this clone: This specimen includes other DNA sequences encoding the same CDR3. CDR3 in amino acids: CASSYSSSNYGYTF. The CDR3 DNA follows: TGTGCCAGCAGTTACTCTTCTTCTAACTATGGCTACACCTTC. The chain links TRBV6-5 to TRBJ1-2; no firm D call. Trimming took off 0 bases at V and 0 bases at J, with 5 bases between the two ends. CDR1 is MNHEY and CDR2 is SVGAGI in the germline V gene. The CDR3 runs to 14 residues.

The V and J genes are TRBV6-6 and TRBJ2-3; 8 bases line up with TRBD2. The CDR3 runs to 16 residues. The ends lost 2 bases at V and 2 bases at J; junction bases unmatched: 6. Germline CDR1 reads MNHNY; CDR2 reads SVGAGI (reference sequence). The CDR3 loop reads CASSYRREAHTDTQYF. The CDR3 coding sequence is TGTGCCAGCAGTTACCGGCGGGAGGCCCACACAGATACGCAGTATTTT.

The V gene is TRBV29-1, the J gene TRBJ2-7; 10 nucleotides align to TRBD2. The germline CDR1 and CDR2 sequences are SQVTM and ANQGSEA. V trimming: 6 bases; J trimming: 8 bases; junction bases outside the gene matches: 10. This CDR3 is built from 13 residues. The CDR3 DNA reads as TGCAGCGTCCAAACTAGCGGGATAACTAAGCAGTACGTC. Its translation: CSVQTSGITKQYV.

The gene calls are TRBV6-1 and TRBJ2-3; D unresolved. Germline CDR1 and CDR2: MNHNS and SASEGT. The CDR3 totals 13 residues. The V end was cut by 6 bases, the J end by 0 bases, with 7 bases between. The CDR3 protein is CASRWTSTDTQYF. The CDR3, as DNA: TGTGCCAGCAGATGGACGAGCACAGATACGCAGTATTTT.

The chain has TRBV28 and TRBJ2-6, with D uncertain. V was clipped by 2 bases and J by 2 bases, with 7 bases between them. The CDR3 is 15 amino acids. Germline V gene data show CDR1 as MDHEN and CDR2 as SYDVKM. Here the CDR3 reads CASSLGGAGANVLTF. The CDR3, as DNA: TGTGCCAGCAGTTTAGGTGGCGCTGGGGCCAACGTCCTGACTTTC.

The chain recombines TRBV6-1 with TRBJ2-5; tentatively, D is TRBD2 (7 bases). Trimming removed 8 bases at V and 8 bases at J, with 24 bases between. Germline V CDR1 and CDR2: MNHNS, SASEGT. There are 15 residues in the CDR3. CDR3 nucleotide sequence: TGTGCCAGCCTGTCTGGGGGGGCTGATTCAGAAACCCAGTACTTC. Its translation is CASLSGGADSETQYF.

This clone was counted once. The chain employs TRBV18 and TRBJ2-1, with unresolved D. There are 16 residues in the CDR3. V was cut by 5 bases and J by 0 bases, with 14 bases left in between. Germline values: CDR1 KGHSH, CDR2 LQKENI. The CDR3 spells CASSFWSLSSYNEQFF. CDR3 coding DNA: TGTGCCAGCTCATTTTGGAGCTTGAGCTCCTACAATGAGCAGTTCTTC.

The sample holds one count of this clone. The chain has TRBV4-2 and TRBJ1-4; 7 bases are shared with TRBD1. V lost 2 bases, J lost 5 bases, and 5 bases stayed unmatched. This CDR3 has 15 residues. Germline V gives CDR1 LGHNA, CDR2 YNFKEQ. The CDR3 DNA is TGTGCCAGCAGCCAAAACAGGGGATCCAATGAAAAACTGTTTTTT. Translation gives CASSQNRGSNEKLFF.

Concerning this clone itself: Different DNA sequences within this sample yield the same CDR3. The chain couples TRBV9 to TRBJ2-1, with 8 bases aligning to TRBD2. CDR1 and CDR2 from the germline V gene are SGDLS and YYNGEE. Trimming at V came to 0 bases and at J to 3 bases, leaving 2 bases not matched to a gene. The CDR3 covers 15 residues. CDR3 DNA: TGTGCCAGCAGCGTAGAGGCGGGGGGCTACAATGAGCAGTTCTTC. It yields the protein CASSVEAGGYNEQFF.

The CDR3 here is CASSTSGGISNQPQHF. CDR3 in DNA: TGTGCCAGTAGTACTTCAGGGGGGATAAGCAATCAGCCCCAGCATTTT. The chain employs TRBV19 and TRBJ1-5; TRBD1 matches 7 bases. V shed 4 bases, J shed 1 base, and the junction held 7 bases outside the gene matches. Germline loops: CDR1 LNHDA, CDR2 SQIVND (reference sequence). This CDR3 has 16 amino acids.

This clone was detected ten times or more. The chain joins TRBV14 to TRBJ2-2; D is possibly TRBD1 or TRBD2 (6 bases each). Trimming removed 7 bases from V and 1 base from J, with 10 bases in between. The CDR3 spans 14 residues. The germline V gene has CDR1 SGHDN and CDR2 FVKESK. The chain's CDR3 is CASKGGVNTGELFF. DNA of the CDR3: TGTGCCAGCAAGGGGGGAGTGAACACCGGGGAGCTGTTTTTT.

The chain has TRBV11-1 and TRBJ2-5, with 10 nucleotides matching TRBD2. J was trimmed by 2 bases and V by 5 bases; bases with no gene match: 11. This CDR3 is 17 amino acids long. In germline, CDR1 is SGHAT, CDR2 FQDESV (reference sequence). The CDR3 DNA reads TGTGCCAGCAGCCCCGGTTGGACTAGCGGAGCTCAAGAGACCCAGTACTTC. The encoded protein is CASSPGWTSGAQETQYF.